This T cell receptor (beta chain) was captured by sequencing in a study of cytomegalovirus exposure and HLA in healthy donors. The PCR ran on 60 Vbeta and 13 Jbeta primers. Sequencing used immunoSEQ multiplex PCR; TCRdb keeps in-frame clones, though not all of them. Found here are around 97,000 clones, 60% to 80% of them singletons; the top ten hold roughly 3.9%. The CDR3 has 11 amino acids. Between the trimmed V and J ends, which lost 4 bases and 8 bases, there was a span of 9 bases. CDR1 SGHKS and CDR2 YYEKEE come from the germline V gene (reference sequence). This TCR was recovered from a man in his forties or fifties in good health and CMV-seropositive. The sample taken for sequencing was PBMCs. This rearrangement joins TRBV5-5 to TRBJ1-2; unclear D gene. This chain's CDR3 is CASSQADGYTF. The CDR3 DNA reads TGTGCCAGCAGCCAGGCAGACGGCTACACCTTC.